The rows below give T cell receptor beta chains drawn from one sample of a study of cytomegalovirus exposure and HLA in healthy donors. TCRdb's copy holds only in-frame clones and misses some; the assay was immunoSEQ multiplex PCR. The sample table includes around 60,000 clones. The sample consisted of PBMCs. The source of these receptors is a man younger than 40 in good health and CMV-seropositive. The CDR3 runs from the conserved cysteine through the conserved F or W. A D gene is named only where the DNA matches it firmly.

cdr3_aa cdr3_nt j_call v_call d_call
CATTGTEYEKLFF TGTGCCACCACCGGGACAGAGTATGAAAAACTGTTTTTT TRBJ1-4 TRBV19 TRBD1
CASSLEAGRSHEQFF TGTGCCAGCAGCTTAGAAGCGGGAAGGTCCCATGAGCAGTTCTTC TRBJ2-1 TRBV11-3 TRBD2
CASSSTSSGIWSYEQYF TGTGCCAGCAGCTCCACGAGTAGCGGGATTTGGTCCTACGAGCAGTACTTC TRBJ2-7 TRBV9 TRBD2
CASSNSGRGTGELFF TGTGCCAGCAGTAATAGCGGGAGGGGGACCGGGGAGCTGTTTTTT TRBJ2-2 TRBV2 TRBD2
CASSPGTSGSRELFF TGCGCCAGCAGTCCTGGGACTAGCGGGAGTAGGGAGCTGTTTTTT TRBJ2-2 TRBV10-1 TRBD2
CASSWVQGGETQYF TGTGCCAGCAGTTGGGTACAGGGTGGAGAGACCCAGTACTTC TRBJ2-5 TRBV28 NA
CAWSGGPNTEAFF TGTGCCTGGAGTGGCGGGCCGAACACTGAAGCTTTCTTT TRBJ1-1 TRBV30 NA
CASSEPGNSNQPQHF TGTGCCAGCAGTGAACCAGGGAATAGCAATCAGCCCCAGCATTTT TRBJ1-5 TRBV2 NA
CASSMQGQGGYTF TGTGCCAGTAGTATGCAGGGACAAGGTGGCTACACCTTC TRBJ1-2 TRBV19 NA
CASSFGDRPKGYEQYF TGCGCCAGCAGCTTTGGGGACAGGCCCAAAGGGTACGAGCAGTACTTC TRBJ2-7 TRBV5-1 TRBD1
CASSPGYSGNEKLFF TGTGCCAGCAGCCCGGGCTATTCGGGGAATGAAAAACTGTTTTTT TRBJ1-4 TRBV5-6 NA
CASSFSGPTYEQYF TGTGCCAGCAGCTTTAGCGGGCCTACCTACGAGCAGTACTTC TRBJ2-7 TRBV7-8 TRBD2
CASSGSMNEQFF TGTGCCAGCAGCGGGAGTATGAATGAGCAGTTCTTC TRBJ2-1 TRBV9 NA
CASSLVWEQETQYF TGCGCCAGCAGCTTGGTCTGGGAGCAAGAGACCCAGTACTTC TRBJ2-5 TRBV5-1 NA
CASSSGSGGNQPQHF TGCGCCAGCAGCTCAGGGTCCGGTGGCAATCAGCCCCAGCATTTT TRBJ1-5 TRBV5-1 NA
CAWSGQGAGGTEAFF TGTGCCTGGAGTGGACAGGGGGCTGGTGGTACTGAAGCTTTCTTT TRBJ1-1 TRBV30 TRBD1
CASSLIARVDRGNTLYNEQFF TGTGCCAGCAGTTTAATAGCGCGGGTCGACAGGGGGAACACCCTTTACAATGAGCAGTTCTTC TRBJ2-1 TRBV27 TRBD1
CASSQDYRGTGELFF TGTGCCAGCAGCCAAGATTACCGGGGCACCGGGGAGCTGTTTTTT TRBJ2-2 TRBV4-2 NA
CAWSGIAHEQFF TGTGCCTGGAGTGGTATAGCCCATGAGCAGTTCTTC TRBJ2-1 TRBV30 NA
CASSQGAAGDEGYTF TGCGCCAGCAGCCAAGGGGCTGCGGGGGACGAAGGCTACACCTTC TRBJ1-2 TRBV4-1 NA
CAGSRRGTYTDTQYF TGTGCCGGGAGTCGCCGGGGGACCTACACAGATACGCAGTATTTT TRBJ2-3 TRBV30 NA
CASRSGLAGAGGGELFF TGTGCCAGCAGGTCGGGACTAGCGGGAGCTGGTGGCGGGGAGCTGTTTTTT TRBJ2-2 TRBV2 TRBD2
CASSPGQGATGNTIYF TGCGCCAGCAGCCCGGGACAGGGGGCGACTGGAAACACCATATATTTT TRBJ1-3 TRBV5-1 TRBD1
CASSQRGGTSSYGYTF TGTGCCAGCAGTCAACGGGGGGGGACTTCCTCCTATGGCTACACCTTC TRBJ1-2 TRBV4-2 NA
CASSYSGQGTDTQYF TGTGCCAGCAGTTACTCTGGACAGGGCACAGATACGCAGTATTTT TRBJ2-3 TRBV6-5 TRBD1
CASSLPTGNYGYTF TGTGCCAGCAGCTTACCGACAGGGAACTATGGCTACACCTTC TRBJ1-2 TRBV5-4 TRBD1
CASSEQSITEAFF TGTGCCAGCAGTGAACAGTCGATCACTGAAGCTTTCTTT TRBJ1-1 TRBV6-1 NA
CASSQDRGRDEQYF TGCGCCAGCAGCCAAGACAGGGGGCGAGACGAGCAGTACTTC TRBJ2-7 TRBV4-1 TRBD1
CASSSGQRAYEQYF TGCGCCAGCAGCTCCGGACAGAGAGCCTACGAGCAGTACTTC TRBJ2-7 TRBV5-1 NA
CASSPDRYNEQFF TGCGCCAGCAGTCCCGACAGATACAATGAGCAGTTCTTC TRBJ2-1 TRBV4-1 NA
CASSPRTSGRTGELFF TGTGCCAGCTCACCACGGACTAGCGGGAGAACCGGGGAGCTGTTTTTT TRBJ2-2 TRBV18 TRBD2
CASSLVARGHRYEQYF TGTGCCAGCAGCTTAGTCGCCAGGGGCCACCGATACGAGCAGTACTTC TRBJ2-7 TRBV7-8 NA
CASSSRTVNSPLHF TGTGCCAGCAGCTCCCGGACAGTTAATTCACCCCTCCACTTT TRBJ1-6 TRBV7-9 NA
CASSLAPGLNTEAFF TGTGCCAGCAGCTTGGCTCCAGGGTTGAACACTGAAGCTTTCTTT TRBJ1-1 TRBV5-5 NA
CASSLSGVGTGELFF TGCGCCAGCAGCTTGTCAGGGGTAGGGACCGGGGAGCTGTTTTTT TRBJ2-2 TRBV5-1 NA
CASSEVGGSEQYF TGTGCCAGCAGTGAAGTCGGGGGGAGCGAGCAGTACTTC TRBJ2-7 TRBV6-1 TRBD2
CASTNRGLSNQPQHF TGTGCCAGTACCAACAGGGGGCTTAGCAATCAGCCCCAGCATTTT TRBJ1-5 TRBV19 TRBD1
CASSLPDSNQPQHF TGTGCCAGCAGTTTACCAGATAGCAATCAGCCCCAGCATTTT TRBJ1-5 TRBV27 NA
CATLGQGSGYTF TGTGCCACCCTGGGACAGGGTAGTGGCTACACCTTC TRBJ1-2 TRBV2 TRBD1
CASRQGGNEKLFF TGTGCCAGCAGACAGGGTGGGAATGAAAAACTGTTTTTT TRBJ1-4 TRBV11-2 NA
CASSQGYAGGGAESGELFF TGTGCCAGCAGCCAAGGATATGCGGGCGGGGGGGCCGAGTCCGGGGAGCTGTTTTTT TRBJ2-2 TRBV4-2 TRBD2
CASSWDRGDNSPLHF TGTGCCAGCAGCTGGGACAGGGGGGATAATTCACCCCTCCACTTT TRBJ1-6 TRBV7-6 TRBD1
CASSPSGTSGSSYEQYF TGTGCCAGTAGTCCCTCCGGGACTAGCGGGAGTTCCTACGAGCAGTACTTC TRBJ2-7 TRBV19 TRBD2